Below are 7 T cell receptor beta chains sequenced from a single sample in a study of blood T cell repertoires in COVID-19. Clones were sequenced by immunoSEQ multiplex PCR, and TCRdb holds only the in-frame ones, with some missing. The sample shows 220,000 or so clones, around 80% of them seen only once. Sequencing was done on a sample of peripheral blood. These receptors were obtained from an elderly woman with acute or convalescent COVID-19.

The CDR3 DNA is TGTGCCAGCAGTTACTCGAGGCAGGGGACCGGTGAGCAGTTCTTC. This codes for CASSYSRQGTGEQFF. The chain recombines TRBV6-5 with TRBJ2-1; tentative D call: TRBD1 (6 bases). The germline V and J ends were trimmed by 0 bases and 9 bases, with 15 bases remaining between them. CDR3 length: 15 amino acids. Germline V gene data show CDR1 as MNHEY and CDR2 as SVGAGI.

The chain joins TRBV5-6 to TRBJ1-1; D gene unclear. The V gene lost 2 bases and the J gene lost 4 bases, with 6 bases spanning the gap. This CDR3 has 12 amino acids. Germline V gene lookup returns CDR1 SGHDT and CDR2 YYEEEE. The CDR3 is CASSFGGTEAFF. The CDR3, as DNA: TGTGCCAGCAGCTTTGGAGGCACTGAAGCTTTCTTT.

CDR3 sequence reads: CASSFLNSYNEQFF. The CDR3 DNA sequence: TGTGCCAGCAGTTTTCTAAATTCCTACAATGAGCAGTTCTTC. The chain joins TRBV6-2 or TRBV6-3 to TRBJ2-1, with no clear D. V was trimmed by 4 bases and J by 1 base, leaving 8 bases between them. Germline V gene data show CDR1 as MNHEY and CDR2 as SVGEGT. The length of the CDR3 is 14 residues.

The chain carries TRBV7-2 and TRBJ1-2, with D possibly being TRBD1 (6 bases). The CDR3 contains 16 residues. V was shortened by 5 bases and J by 3 bases, with 19 bases between the two germline ends. Germline V gene sequence: CDR1 SGHTA, CDR2 FQGNSA. This chain's CDR3 is CASSGGWGREDYGYTF. For the CDR3, the DNA is TGTGCCAGCAGCGGGGGTTGGGGGCGCGAAGACTATGGCTACACCTTC.

This clone turned up a few times. Here the CDR3 DNA reads TGTGCCAGCAGCCAACAGGGGGTTCCAACAGGGGAGCAGTACTTC. This encodes CASSQQGVPTGEQYF. The chain couples TRBV3-1 (or the pseudogene TRBV3-2) to TRBJ2-7, with TRBD1 matching over 7 bases. Germline assignment: CDR1 LGHDT and CDR2 YNNKEL (reference sequence). The CDR3 length is 15 residues. Trimming took 2 bases from V and 7 from J; bases not matched to a gene: 11.

This rearrangement joins TRBV5-1 to TRBJ2-7; tentative D call: TRBD1 (6 bases). Germline V lookup: CDR1 SGHRS, CDR2 YFSETQ. V lost 2 bases, J lost 4 bases, and 13 bases lay in between. The CDR3 covers 14 residues. Here the CDR3 reads CASSFPGAPYEQYF. The CDR3 nucleotides are TGCGCCAGCAGCTTTCCAGGGGCTCCTTACGAGCAGTACTTC. The full variable domain, with the rest looked up from reference TRBV5-1 and TRBJ2-7, is KAGVTQTPRYLIKTRGQQVTLSCSPISGHRSVSWYQQTPGQGLQFLFEYFSETQRNKGNFPGRFSGRQFSNSRSEMNVSTLELGDSALYLCASSFPGAPYEQYFGPGTRLTVT.

The rearrangement joins TRBV19 to TRBJ2-3, with TRBD2 identical over 10 bases. The CDR3 has 16 residues. The V gene's germline CDR1 is LNHDA and CDR2 SQIVND (reference sequence). J lost 1 base, V lost 4 bases, and 5 bases had no gene match. CDR3 DNA: TGTGCCAGTAGTAACAAGCGGGGGGGCGGCACAGATACGCAGTATTTT. Its translation: CASSNKRGGGTDTQYF.